These 8 T cell receptor beta chains were all obtained from the same sample, sequenced in a study of beta chain features in type 1 diabetes. Notes on the study in general: People with Type 1 diabetes carried modestly yet significantly shorter TCRB CDR3s in all four CD4+ subsets.

These receptors' targets are unknown. cDNA synthesis used the whole RNA isolate, giving expressed TCRB sequences. Produced via immunoSEQ multiplex PCR; TCRdb's table is partial and in-frame only. The sample lists a few hundred thousand clones; around 10% were seen once. The sample taken for sequencing was central memory CD4+ T cells from blood. The receptors come from a man aged 25-40 years with type 1 diabetes.

A few counts support this clone. V gene TRBV5-1 combines with J gene TRBJ2-7; possible D gene TRBD1, 5 bases. The V gene lost 4 bases and the J gene lost 5 bases, with 13 bases spanning the gap. The CDR3 extends over 13 amino acids. Looked up from germline, CDR1 is SGHRS and CDR2 is YFSETQ. CDR3 bases: TGCGCCAGCAGCCGCCAGGGAACAAACGAGCAGTACTTC. Translation gives CASSRQGTNEQYF.

The chain combines TRBV6-1 with TRBJ2-7; D is uncertain. The CDR3 loop spans 15 amino acids. The germline V gene encodes CDR1 MNHNS and CDR2 SASEGT. Trimming pared 2 bases from V and 2 bases from J, leaving 13 bases between. The CDR3 DNA is TGTGCCAGCAGTGAATCGAGGAAAAATACCTACGAGCAGTACTTC. This gives the protein CASSESRKNTYEQYF.

The J gene is TRBJ1-1, the V gene TRBV28; the D gene is possibly TRBD1 (5 bases). The CDR3 runs to 14 residues. V gave up 8 bases and J gave up 0 bases, with 13 bases separating them. Germline-derived CDR1 and CDR2 are MDHEN and SYDVKM. The CDR3 coding sequence is TGTGCCAGCGGGGGAGGGAGTGTGAACACTGAAGCTTTCTTT. This encodes CASGGGSVNTEAFF. The whole variable domain, filled in from reference TRBV28 and TRBJ1-1, reads DVKVTQSSRYLVKRTGEKVFLECVQDMDHENMFWYRQDPGLGLRLIYFSYDVKMKEKGDIPEGYSVSREKKERFSLILESASTNQTSMYLCASGGGSVNTEAFFGQGTRLTVV.

The CDR3 is CASSQIGLAGGPRGRTDTQYF. Written as DNA, the CDR3 is TGCGCCAGCAGCCAAATCGGACTAGCGGGAGGGCCACGGGGGCGCACAGATACGCAGTATTTT. The chain has TRBV4-1 and TRBJ2-3; 15 bases agree with TRBD2. V lost 2 bases to trimming and J lost 1 base; unmatched junction nucleotides: 13. This CDR3 is built from 21 residues. CDR1 is MGHRA and CDR2 is YSYEKL in the germline V gene.

The chain has TRBV5-1 and TRBJ1-2; TRBD1 aligns across 9 bases. The germline gives CDR1 SGHRS, CDR2 YFSETQ. The trim removed 4 bases at V and 4 bases at J, leaving 8 bases unmatched. The CDR3 has 15 residues. This CDR3 is CASSVGTGKGYGYTF. Written as DNA, the CDR3 is TGCGCCAGCAGCGTGGGGACAGGGAAGGGCTATGGCTACACCTTC.

The chain links TRBV5-6 to TRBJ2-5, with unresolved D. The CDR3 sequence is 12 residues long. The germline CDR1 and CDR2 sequences are SGHDT and YYEEEE. Trimming left V 1 base short and J 2 bases short, with 3 bases between. CDR3 bases: TGTGCCAGCAGCTTGACACAAGAGACCCAGTACTTC. It yields the protein CASSLTQETQYF.

The chain joins TRBV7-9 to TRBJ1-1; possible D gene TRBD1, 5 bases. The CDR3 spans 15 residues. The germline V gene encodes CDR1 SEHNR and CDR2 FQNEAQ (reference sequence). The V end lost 3 bases, the J end lost 3 bases, and 14 bases lay between the germline ends. CDR3 coding DNA: TGTGCCAGCAGCTTGGATGGCAGGGTGGACACTGAAGCTTTCTTT. Translated: CASSLDGRVDTEAFF.

The chain links TRBV7-2 to TRBJ2-1, with 14 bases matching TRBD2. The CDR3 is made up of 18 amino acids. J gave up 4 bases and V 3 bases, and 8 bases lay outside the gene matches. CDR1 and CDR2 from the germline V gene are SGHTA and FQGNSA. The CDR3 nucleotides are TGTGCCAGCAGCTTCGGGACTAGCGGGAGAGGGAAGTACAATGAGCAGTTCTTC. Translation: CASSFGTSGRGKYNEQFF.